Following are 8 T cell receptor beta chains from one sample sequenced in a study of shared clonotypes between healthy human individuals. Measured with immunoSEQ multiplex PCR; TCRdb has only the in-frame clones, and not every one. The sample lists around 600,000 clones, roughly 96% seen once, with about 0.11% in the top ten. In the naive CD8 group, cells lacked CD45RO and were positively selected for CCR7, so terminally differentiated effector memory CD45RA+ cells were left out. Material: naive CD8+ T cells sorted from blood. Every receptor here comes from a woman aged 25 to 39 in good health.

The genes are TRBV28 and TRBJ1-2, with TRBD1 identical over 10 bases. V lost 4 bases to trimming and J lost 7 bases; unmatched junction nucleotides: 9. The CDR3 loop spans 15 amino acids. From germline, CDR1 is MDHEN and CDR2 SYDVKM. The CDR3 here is CASSSGGTGVFGYTF. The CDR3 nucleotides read TGTGCCAGCAGTTCAGGGGGGACAGGGGTTTTTGGCTACACCTTC.

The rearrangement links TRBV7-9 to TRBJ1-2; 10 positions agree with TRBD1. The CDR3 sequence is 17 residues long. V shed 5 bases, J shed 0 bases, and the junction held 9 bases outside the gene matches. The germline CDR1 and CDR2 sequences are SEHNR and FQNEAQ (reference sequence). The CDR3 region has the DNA TGTGCCAGCAGCGACCGGGACAGGGGTAATCCTAACTATGGCTACACCTTC. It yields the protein CASSDRDRGNPNYGYTF.

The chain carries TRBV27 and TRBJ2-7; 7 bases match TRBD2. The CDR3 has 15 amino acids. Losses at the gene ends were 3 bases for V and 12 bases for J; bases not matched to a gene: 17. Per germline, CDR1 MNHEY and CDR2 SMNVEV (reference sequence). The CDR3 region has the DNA TGTGCCAGCAGTTTGTTCCTAAGACTAGCTATATCGCTGTACTTC. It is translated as CASSLFLRLAISLYF.

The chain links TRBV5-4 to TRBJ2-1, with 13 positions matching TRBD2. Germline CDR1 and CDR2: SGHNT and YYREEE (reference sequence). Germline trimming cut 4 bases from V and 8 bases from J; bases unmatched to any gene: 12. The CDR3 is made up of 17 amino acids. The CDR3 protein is CASSGPGLAGLVDEQFF. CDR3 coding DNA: TGTGCCAGCAGCGGTCCGGGACTAGCGGGACTGGTCGATGAGCAGTTCTTC.

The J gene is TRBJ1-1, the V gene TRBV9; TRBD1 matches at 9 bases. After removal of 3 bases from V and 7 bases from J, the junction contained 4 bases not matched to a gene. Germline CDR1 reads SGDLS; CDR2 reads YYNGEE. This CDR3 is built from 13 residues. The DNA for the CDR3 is TGTGCCAGCAGCGCCACAGGGGGCCTTGAAGCTTTCTTT. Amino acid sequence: CASSATGGLEAFF.

This CDR3 reads CASSLSAGGEYNEQFF. The CDR3 DNA sequence: TGTGCCAGCAGTTTATCGGCTGGCGGGGAGTACAATGAGCAGTTCTTC. The chain links TRBV27 to TRBJ2-1; D perhaps matches TRBD2 (6 bases). V was pared by 0 bases and J by 4 bases, with 13 bases between. Germline lookup yields CDR1 MNHEY and CDR2 SMNVEV (reference sequence). The CDR3 has 16 residues.

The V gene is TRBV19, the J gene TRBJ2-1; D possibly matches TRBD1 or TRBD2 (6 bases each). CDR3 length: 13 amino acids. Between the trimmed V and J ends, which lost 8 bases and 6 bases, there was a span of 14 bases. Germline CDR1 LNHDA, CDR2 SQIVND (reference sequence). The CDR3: CASLRTAGNEQFF. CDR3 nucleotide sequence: TGTGCCAGTCTTAGGACAGCGGGCAATGAGCAGTTCTTC.

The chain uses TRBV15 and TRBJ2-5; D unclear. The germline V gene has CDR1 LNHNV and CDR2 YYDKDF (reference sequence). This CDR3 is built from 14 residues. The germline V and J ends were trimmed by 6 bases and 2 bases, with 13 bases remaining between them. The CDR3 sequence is CATSEAVGQETQYF. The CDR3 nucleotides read TGTGCCACCAGTGAGGCTGTGGGTCAAGAGACCCAGTACTTC.